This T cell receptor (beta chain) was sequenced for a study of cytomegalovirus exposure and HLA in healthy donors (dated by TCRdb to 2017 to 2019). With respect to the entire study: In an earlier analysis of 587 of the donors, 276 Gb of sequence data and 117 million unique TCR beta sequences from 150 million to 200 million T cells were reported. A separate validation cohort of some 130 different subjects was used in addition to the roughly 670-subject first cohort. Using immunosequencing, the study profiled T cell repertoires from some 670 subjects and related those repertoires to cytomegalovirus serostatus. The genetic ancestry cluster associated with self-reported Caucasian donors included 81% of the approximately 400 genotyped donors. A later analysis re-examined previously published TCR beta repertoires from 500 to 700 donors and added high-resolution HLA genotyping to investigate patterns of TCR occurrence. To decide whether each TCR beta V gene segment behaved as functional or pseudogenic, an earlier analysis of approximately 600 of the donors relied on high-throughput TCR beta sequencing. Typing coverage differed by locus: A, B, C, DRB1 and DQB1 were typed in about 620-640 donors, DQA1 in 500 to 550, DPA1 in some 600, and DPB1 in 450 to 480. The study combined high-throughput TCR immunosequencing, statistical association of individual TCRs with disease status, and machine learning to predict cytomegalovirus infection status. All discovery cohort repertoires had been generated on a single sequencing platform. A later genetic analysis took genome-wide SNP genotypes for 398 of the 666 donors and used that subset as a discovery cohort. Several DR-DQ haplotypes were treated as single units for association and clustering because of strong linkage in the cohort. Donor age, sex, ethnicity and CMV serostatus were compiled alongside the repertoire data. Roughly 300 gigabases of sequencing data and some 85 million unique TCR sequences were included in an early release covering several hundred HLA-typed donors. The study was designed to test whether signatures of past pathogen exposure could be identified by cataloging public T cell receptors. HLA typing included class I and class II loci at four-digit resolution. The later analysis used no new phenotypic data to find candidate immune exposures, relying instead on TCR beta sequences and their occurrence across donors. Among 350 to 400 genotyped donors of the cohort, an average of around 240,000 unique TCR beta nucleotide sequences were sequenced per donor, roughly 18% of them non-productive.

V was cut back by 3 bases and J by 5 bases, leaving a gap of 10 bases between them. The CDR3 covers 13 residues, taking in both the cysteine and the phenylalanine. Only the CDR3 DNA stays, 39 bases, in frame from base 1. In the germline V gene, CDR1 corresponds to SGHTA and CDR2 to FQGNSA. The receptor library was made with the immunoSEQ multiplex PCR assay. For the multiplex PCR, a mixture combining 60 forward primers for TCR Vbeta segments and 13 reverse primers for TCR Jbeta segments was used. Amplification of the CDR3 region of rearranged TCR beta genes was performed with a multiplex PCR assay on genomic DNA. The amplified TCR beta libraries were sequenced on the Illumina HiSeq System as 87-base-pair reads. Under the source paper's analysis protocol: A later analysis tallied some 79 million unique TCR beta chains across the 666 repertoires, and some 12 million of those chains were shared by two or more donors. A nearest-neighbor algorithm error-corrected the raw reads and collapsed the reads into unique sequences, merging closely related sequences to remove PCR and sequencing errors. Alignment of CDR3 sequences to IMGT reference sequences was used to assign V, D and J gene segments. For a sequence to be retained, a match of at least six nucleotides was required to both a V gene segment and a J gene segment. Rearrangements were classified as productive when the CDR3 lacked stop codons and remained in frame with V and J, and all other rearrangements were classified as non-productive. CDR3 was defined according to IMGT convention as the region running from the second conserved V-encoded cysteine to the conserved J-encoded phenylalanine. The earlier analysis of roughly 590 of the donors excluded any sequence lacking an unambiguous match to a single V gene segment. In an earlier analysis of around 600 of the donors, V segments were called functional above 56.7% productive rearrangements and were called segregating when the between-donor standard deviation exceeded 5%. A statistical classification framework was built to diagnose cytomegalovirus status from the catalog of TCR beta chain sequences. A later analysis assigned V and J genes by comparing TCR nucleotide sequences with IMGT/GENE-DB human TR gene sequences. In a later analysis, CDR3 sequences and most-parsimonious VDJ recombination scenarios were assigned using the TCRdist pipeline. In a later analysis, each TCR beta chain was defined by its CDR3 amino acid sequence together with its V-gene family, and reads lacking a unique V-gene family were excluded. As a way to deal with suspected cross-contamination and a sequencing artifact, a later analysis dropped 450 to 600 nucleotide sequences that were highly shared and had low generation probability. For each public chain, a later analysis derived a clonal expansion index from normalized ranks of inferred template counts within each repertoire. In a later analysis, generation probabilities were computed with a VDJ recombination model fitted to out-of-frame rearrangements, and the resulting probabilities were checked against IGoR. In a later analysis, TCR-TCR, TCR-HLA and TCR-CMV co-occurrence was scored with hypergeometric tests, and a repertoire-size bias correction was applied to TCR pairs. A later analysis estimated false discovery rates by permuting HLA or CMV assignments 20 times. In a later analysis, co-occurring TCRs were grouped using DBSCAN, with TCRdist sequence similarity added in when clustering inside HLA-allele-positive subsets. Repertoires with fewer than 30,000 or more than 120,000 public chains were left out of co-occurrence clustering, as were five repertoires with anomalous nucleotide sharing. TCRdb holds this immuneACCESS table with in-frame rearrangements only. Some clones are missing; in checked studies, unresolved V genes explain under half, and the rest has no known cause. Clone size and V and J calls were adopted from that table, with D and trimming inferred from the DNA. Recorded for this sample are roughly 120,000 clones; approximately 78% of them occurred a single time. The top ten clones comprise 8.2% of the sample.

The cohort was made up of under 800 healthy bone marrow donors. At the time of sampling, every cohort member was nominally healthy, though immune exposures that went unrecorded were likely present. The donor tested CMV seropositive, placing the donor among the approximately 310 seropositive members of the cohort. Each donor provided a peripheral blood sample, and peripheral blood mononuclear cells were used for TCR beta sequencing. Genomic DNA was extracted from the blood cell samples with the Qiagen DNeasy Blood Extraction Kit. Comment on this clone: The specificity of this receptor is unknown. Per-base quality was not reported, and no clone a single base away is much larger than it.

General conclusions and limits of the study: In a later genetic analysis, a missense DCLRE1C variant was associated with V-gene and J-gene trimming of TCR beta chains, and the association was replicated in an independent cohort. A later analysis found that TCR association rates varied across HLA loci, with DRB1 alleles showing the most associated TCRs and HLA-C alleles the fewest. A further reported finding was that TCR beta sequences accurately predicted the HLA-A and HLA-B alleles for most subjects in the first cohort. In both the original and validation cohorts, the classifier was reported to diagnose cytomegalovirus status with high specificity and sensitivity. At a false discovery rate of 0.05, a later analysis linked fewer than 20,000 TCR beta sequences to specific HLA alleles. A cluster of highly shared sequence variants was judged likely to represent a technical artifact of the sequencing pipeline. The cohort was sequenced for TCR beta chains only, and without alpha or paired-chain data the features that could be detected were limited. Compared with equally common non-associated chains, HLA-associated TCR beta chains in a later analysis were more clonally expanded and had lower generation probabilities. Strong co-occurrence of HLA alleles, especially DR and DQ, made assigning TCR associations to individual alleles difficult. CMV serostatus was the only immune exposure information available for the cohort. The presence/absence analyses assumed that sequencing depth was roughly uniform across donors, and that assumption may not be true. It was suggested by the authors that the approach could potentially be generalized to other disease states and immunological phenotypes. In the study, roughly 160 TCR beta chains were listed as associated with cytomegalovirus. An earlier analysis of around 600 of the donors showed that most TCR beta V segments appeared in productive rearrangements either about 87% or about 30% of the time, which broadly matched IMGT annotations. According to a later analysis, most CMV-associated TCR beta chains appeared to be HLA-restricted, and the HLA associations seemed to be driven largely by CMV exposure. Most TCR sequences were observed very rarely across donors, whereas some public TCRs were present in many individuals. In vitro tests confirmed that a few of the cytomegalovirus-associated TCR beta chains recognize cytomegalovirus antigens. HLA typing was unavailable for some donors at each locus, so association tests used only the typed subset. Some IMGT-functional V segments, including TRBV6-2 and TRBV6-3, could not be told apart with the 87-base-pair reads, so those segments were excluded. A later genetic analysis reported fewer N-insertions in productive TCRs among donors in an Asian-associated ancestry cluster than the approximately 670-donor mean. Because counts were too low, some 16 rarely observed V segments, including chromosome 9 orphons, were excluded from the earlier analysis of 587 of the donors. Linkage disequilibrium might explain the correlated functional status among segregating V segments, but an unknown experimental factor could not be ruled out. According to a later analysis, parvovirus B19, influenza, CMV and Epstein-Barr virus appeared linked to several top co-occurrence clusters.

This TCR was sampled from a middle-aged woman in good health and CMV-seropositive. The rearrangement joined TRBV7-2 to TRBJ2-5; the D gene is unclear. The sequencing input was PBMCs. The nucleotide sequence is TGTGCCAGCAGCTTTTCCCCCGGGGAGACCCAGTACTTC. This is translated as CASSFSPGETQYF.